This T cell receptor (beta chain) is drawn from a study of regulatory T cells in long-lasting Graves disease. The time point here: persistent/refractory GD, antithyroid drugs over 5 years with positive TRAb. The TCR library was made from RNA that had been extracted from PBMCs in TRIzol. Investigators prepared the TCR beta libraries by applying iRepertoire HTBI primers and Arm-PCR of CDR3 regions. One entry per CDR3 protein, called by TCRdb with MiXCR from the multiplex PCR reads. This table has hundreds of thousands of distinct CDR3 sequences, about 20% appearing once. Specimen: peripheral blood mononuclear cells (PBMCs), collected when the disease was refractory, from a patient treated with antithyroid drugs. The TCR originated in a female donor with Graves disease.

CDR3: CASSIHRGAKNIQYF. The CDR3, as DNA: TGTGCCAGCAGCATCCACAGGGGCGCCAAAAACATTCAGTACTTC. The genes are TRBV5-8 and TRBJ2-4; TRBD1 matches 7 bases. The CDR3 has 15 residues. CDR1 and CDR2 from the germline V gene are SGHTS and YDEGEE. The junction had 5 bases not matched to a gene; V was cut back by 4 bases and J by 1 base.